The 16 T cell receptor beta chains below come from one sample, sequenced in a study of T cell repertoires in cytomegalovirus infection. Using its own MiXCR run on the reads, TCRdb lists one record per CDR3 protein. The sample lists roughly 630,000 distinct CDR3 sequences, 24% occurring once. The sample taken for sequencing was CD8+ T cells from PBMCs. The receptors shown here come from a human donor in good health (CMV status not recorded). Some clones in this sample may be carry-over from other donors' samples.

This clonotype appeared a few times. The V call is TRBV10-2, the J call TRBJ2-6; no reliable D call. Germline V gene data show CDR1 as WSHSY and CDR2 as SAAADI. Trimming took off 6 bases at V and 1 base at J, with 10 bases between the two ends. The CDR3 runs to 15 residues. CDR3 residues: CASSPLASGANVLTF. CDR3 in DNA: TGCGCCAGCAGCCCCCTGGCGTCTGGGGCCAACGTCCTGACTTTC.

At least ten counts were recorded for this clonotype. DNA for the CDR3: TGTGCCAGCAGTTCCCCCGCCTGGGCAGGCCTTGACACTGAAGCTTTCTTT. Its translation is CASSSPAWAGLDTEAFF. The V call is TRBV28, the J call TRBJ1-1; D not certain. The V gene lost 4 bases and the J gene lost 3 bases, with 21 bases spanning the gap. Germline V gene data show CDR1 as MDHEN and CDR2 as SYDVKM. The CDR3 runs 17 residues.

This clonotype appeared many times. CDR3 sequence: CASSLGPVRGSETQYF. The CDR3 region has the DNA TGTGCCAGCAGCCTAGGCCCCGTGAGGGGATCGGAGACCCAGTACTTC. The chain couples TRBV7-8 to TRBJ2-5; D is tentatively TRBD1 or TRBD2 (5 bases each). The CDR3 has 16 residues. The germline gives CDR1 SGHVS, CDR2 FQNEAQ. Deletions cut 5 bases from V and 5 bases from J, with 21 bases between. The full variable domain, its missing parts supplied by reference TRBV7-8 and TRBJ2-5, is GAGVSQSPRYKVAKRGQDVALRCDPISGHVSLFWYQQALGQGPEFLTYFQNEAQLDKSGLPSDRFFAERPEGSVSTLKIQRTQQEDSAVYLCASSLGPVRGSETQYFGPGTRLLVL.

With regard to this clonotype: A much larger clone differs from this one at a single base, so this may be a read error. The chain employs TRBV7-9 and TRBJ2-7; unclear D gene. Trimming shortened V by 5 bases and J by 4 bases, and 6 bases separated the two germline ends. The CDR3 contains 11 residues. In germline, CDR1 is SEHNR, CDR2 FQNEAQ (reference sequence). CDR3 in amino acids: CASSPQYEQYF. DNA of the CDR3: TGTGCCAGCAGCCCCCAGTACGAGCAGTACTTC.

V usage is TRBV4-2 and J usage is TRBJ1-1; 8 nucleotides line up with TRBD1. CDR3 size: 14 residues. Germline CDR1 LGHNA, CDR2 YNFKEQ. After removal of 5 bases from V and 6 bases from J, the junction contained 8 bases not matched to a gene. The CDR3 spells CASSDRTGTAEAFF. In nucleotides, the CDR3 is TGTGCCAGCAGCGACAGGACAGGGACGGCTGAAGCTTTCTTT.

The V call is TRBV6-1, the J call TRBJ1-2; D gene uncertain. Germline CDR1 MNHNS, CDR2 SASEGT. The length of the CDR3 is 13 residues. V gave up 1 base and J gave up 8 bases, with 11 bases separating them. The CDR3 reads CASSEEPQRGYTF. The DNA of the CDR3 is TGTGCCAGCAGTGAAGAGCCTCAGCGCGGCTACACCTTC.

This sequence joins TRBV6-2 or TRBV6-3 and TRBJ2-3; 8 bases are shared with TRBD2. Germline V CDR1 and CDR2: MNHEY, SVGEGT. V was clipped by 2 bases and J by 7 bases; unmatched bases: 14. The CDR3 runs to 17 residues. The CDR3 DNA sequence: TGTGCCAGCAGTTACCCGAACGGCGGGGGGACCGTGAATACGCAGTATTTT. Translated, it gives CASSYPNGGGTVNTQYF.

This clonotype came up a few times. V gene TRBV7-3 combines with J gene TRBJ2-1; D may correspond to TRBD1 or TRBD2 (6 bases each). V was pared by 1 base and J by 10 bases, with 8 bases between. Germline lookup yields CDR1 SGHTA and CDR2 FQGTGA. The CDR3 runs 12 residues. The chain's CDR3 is CASSLRGAEQFF. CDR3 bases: TGTGCCAGCAGCTTAAGGGGGGCCGAGCAGTTCTTC.

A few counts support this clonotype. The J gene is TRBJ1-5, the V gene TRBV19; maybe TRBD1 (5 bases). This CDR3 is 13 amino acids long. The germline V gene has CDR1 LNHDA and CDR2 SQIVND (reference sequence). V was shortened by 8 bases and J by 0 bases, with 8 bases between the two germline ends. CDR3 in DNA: TGTGCCAGTCGGGACGGTAGCAATCAGCCCCAGCATTTT. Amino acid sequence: CASRDGSNQPQHF.

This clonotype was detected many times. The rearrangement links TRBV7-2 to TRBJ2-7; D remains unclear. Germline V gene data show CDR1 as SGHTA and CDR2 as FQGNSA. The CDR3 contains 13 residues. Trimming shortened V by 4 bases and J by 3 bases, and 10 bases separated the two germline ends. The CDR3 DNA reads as TGTGCCAGCAGCTACACACCCCTCTACGAGCAGTACTTC. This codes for CASSYTPLYEQYF. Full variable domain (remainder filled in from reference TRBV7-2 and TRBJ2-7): GAGVSQSPSNKVTEKGKDVELRCDPISGHTALYWYRQSLGQGLEFLIYFQGNSAPDKSGLPSDRFSAERTGGSVSTLTIQRTQQEDSAVYLCASSYTPLYEQYFGPGTRLTVT.

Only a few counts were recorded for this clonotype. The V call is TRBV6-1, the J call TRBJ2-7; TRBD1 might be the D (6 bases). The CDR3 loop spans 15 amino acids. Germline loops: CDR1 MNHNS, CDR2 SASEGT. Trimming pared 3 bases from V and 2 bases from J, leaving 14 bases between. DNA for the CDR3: TGTGCCAGCAGTGACAGACCGGGACACCCCTACGAGCAGTACTTC. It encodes CASSDRPGHPYEQYF.

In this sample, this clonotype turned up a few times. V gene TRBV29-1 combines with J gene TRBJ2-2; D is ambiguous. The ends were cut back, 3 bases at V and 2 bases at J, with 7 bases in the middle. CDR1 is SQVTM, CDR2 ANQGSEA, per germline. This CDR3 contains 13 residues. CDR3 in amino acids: CSVEATNTGELFF. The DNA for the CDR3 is TGCAGCGTTGAGGCAACTAACACCGGGGAGCTGTTTTTT.

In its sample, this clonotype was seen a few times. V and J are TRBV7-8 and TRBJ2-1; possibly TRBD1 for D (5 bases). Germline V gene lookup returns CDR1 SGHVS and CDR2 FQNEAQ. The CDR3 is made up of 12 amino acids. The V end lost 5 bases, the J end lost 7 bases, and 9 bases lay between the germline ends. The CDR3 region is CASSVSGNEQFF. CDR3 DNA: TGTGCCAGCAGCGTTTCAGGGAATGAGCAGTTCTTC.

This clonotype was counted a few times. The CDR3 DNA reads as TGTGCCAGCAGCTCGACCAACCAGGGGGCTGCCAAAAACATTCAGTACTTC. Protein: CASSSTNQGAAKNIQYF. The chain is built from TRBV7-9 and TRBJ2-4; 8 bases are shared with TRBD1. The junction had 9 bases not matched to a gene; V was cut back by 4 bases and J by 1 base. The CDR3 sequence is 17 residues long. The germline CDR1 and CDR2 sequences are SEHNR and FQNEAQ (reference sequence).

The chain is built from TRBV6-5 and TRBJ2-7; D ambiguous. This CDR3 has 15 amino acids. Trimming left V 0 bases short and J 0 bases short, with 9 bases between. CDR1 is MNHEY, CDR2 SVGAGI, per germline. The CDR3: CASSYSTGGSYEQYF. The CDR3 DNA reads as TGTGCCAGCAGTTACTCGACGGGCGGCTCCTACGAGCAGTACTTC.

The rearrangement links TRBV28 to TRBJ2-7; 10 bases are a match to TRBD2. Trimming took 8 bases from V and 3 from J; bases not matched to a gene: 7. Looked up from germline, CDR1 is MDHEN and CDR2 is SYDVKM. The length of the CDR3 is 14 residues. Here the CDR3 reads CASGAGTSDYEQYV. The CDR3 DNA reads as TGTGCCAGCGGAGCCGGGACTAGCGACTACGAGCAGTACGTC.